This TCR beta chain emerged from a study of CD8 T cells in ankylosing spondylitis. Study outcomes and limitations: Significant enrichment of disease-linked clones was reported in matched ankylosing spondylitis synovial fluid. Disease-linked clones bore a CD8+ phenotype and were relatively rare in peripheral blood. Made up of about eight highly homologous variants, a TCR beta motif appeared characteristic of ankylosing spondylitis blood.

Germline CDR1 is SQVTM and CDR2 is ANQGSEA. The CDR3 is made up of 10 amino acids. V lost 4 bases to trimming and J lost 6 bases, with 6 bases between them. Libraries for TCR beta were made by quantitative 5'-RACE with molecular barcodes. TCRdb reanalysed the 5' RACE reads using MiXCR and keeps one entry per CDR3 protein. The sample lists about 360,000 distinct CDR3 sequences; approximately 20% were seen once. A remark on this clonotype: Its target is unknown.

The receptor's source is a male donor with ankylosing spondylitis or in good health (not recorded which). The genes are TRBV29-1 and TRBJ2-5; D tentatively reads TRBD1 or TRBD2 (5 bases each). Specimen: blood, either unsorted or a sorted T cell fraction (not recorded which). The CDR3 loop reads CSVVGQTQYF. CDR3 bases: TGCAGCGTTGTGGGACAGACCCAGTACTTC.